Listed below are T cell receptor beta chains from one sample, sequenced in a study of T cells in Graves' hyperthyroidism and ophthalmopathy. TCRdb fed the multiplex PCR reads into MiXCR, producing one record per CDR3 protein. The data show roughly 500,000 distinct CDR3 sequences, around 43% seen once. The sample comprised peripheral blood or thyroid tissue (not recorded which). These receptors were collected from an adult woman with Graves' disease, either hyperthyroidism or ophthalmopathy (not recorded which). CDR3s include the opening cysteine and the closing phenylalanine or tryptophan. D genes are given only for firm matches. Clone size is shown for a subset of rows, as once, few, many or a class of expanded clone.

D gene	V gene	J gene	clone size	CDR3 DNA	CDR3 protein
TRBD1	TRBV12-3/TRBV12-4	TRBJ1-1	many	TGTGCCAGCAGCCTTGACAGGGGGCCTGAAGCTTTCTTT	CASSLDRGPEAFF
NA	TRBV20-1	TRBJ2-7	NA	TGCAGTGCCAGCCCAGGGCTATCCCACTACGAGCAGTACTTC	CSASPGLSHYEQYF
TRBD1	TRBV10-3	TRBJ2-7	NA	TGTGCCATCAGTGGGGTTCAGGGGACAGCGTTCTCCTACGAGCAGTACTTC	CAISGVQGTAFSYEQYF
TRBD1	TRBV6-1	TRBJ2-7	NA	TGTGCCAGCGCCTCGACAGGGGTCGTCTACGAGCAGTACTTC	CASASTGVVYEQYF
NA	TRBV6-1	TRBJ2-5	few	TGTGCCAGCAGTGACCCCTTGGGACCCACATCCCGGGAGACCCAGTACTTC	CASSDPLGPTSRETQYF
NA	TRBV11-3	TRBJ2-5	NA	TGTGCCAGCTCACCAATCGGGACACCCCAAGAGACCCAGTACTTC	CASSPIGTPQETQYF
TRBD2	TRBV12-3/TRBV12-4	TRBJ2-7	many	TGTGCCAGCAGTACACTAGCGGGAGGGCCGTACGAGCAGTACTTC	CASSTLAGGPYEQYF
TRBD1	TRBV29-1	TRBJ2-5	NA	TGCAGAAGCGGACAGGGGGCTGTTAGGGGTGAGACCCAGTACTTC	CRSGQGAVRGETQYF
NA	TRBV7-3	TRBJ2-3	NA	TGTGCCAGCAGCTTATTCCAGGGCACGCAGTATTTT	CASSLFQGTQYF
NA	TRBV12-3/TRBV12-4	TRBJ2-5	NA	TGTGCCAGCAGTTTACTGGGGAGCCAAGAGACCCAGTACTTC	CASSLLGSQETQYF
NA	TRBV7-9	TRBJ2-7	NA	TGTGCCAGCAGTTTATTCGCAGGAGCCTACGAGCAGTACTTC	CASSLFAGAYEQYF
NA	TRBV28	TRBJ1-2	few	TGTGCCGTCTATAACTATGGCTACACCTTC	CAVYNYGYTF
NA	TRBV7-9	TRBJ2-5	many	TGTGCCAGCAGCTTCGGGCGCAGAACCCAAGAGACCCAGTACTTC	CASSFGRRTQETQYF
NA	TRBV2	TRBJ1-2	NA	TGTGCCAGCAGGGGAGGACCAAACTATGGCTACACCTTC	CASRGGPNYGYTF
NA	TRBV12-3/TRBV12-4	TRBJ1-1	few	TGTGCCAGCAGAAACCCAGGGAGGGGGATAACTGAAGCTTTCTTT	CASRNPGRGITEAFF
NA	TRBV25-1	TRBJ1-2	NA	TGTGCCAGCAGTGTGGACGCCGGGACAAGAAATGGCTACACCTTC	CASSVDAGTRNGYTF